These 7 T cell receptor beta chains originate from one sample sequenced in a study of OX40 agonist ivuxolimab in advanced cancers. This table comes from immunoSEQ multiplex PCR, and its TCRdb copy is limited to in-frame clones, with some not included. The table lists 55,000 to 85,000 clones, roughly 90% of them singletons. Sample: CD4+ or CD8+ T cells sorted from blood, taken in a trial of the OX40 agonist ivuxolimab. Receptors were obtained from an adult with an advanced solid tumor such as melanoma, head and neck, liver or kidney cancer.

The CDR3, as DNA: TGCAGTGCTATCCAGGGAGGCTACACCTTC. Protein: CSAIQGGYTF. The chain has TRBV20-1 and TRBJ1-2, with D possibly TRBD1 on 5 matching bases. The CDR3 consists of 10 residues. CDR1 is DFQATT, CDR2 SNEGSKA, per germline (reference sequence). Trimming left V 4 bases short and J 8 bases short, with 8 bases between.

V and J are TRBV2 and TRBJ1-2; the D gene is possibly TRBD1 (5 bases). Germline CDR1 SNHLY, CDR2 FYNNEI. The CDR3 sequence is 13 residues long. V was cut by 2 bases and J by 12 bases, with 16 bases left in between. The CDR3 is CASSELAGLAHTF. Written as DNA, the CDR3 is TGTGCCAGCAGTGAATTGGCAGGGCTGGCGCACACCTTC.

The gene calls are TRBV11-2 and TRBJ2-1; 8 positions match TRBD2. The CDR3 contains 14 residues. With 6 bases clipped from V and 4 bases from J, the junction kept 5 bases outside the gene matches. The germline CDR1 and CDR2 sequences are SGHAT and FQNNGV. In nucleotides, the CDR3 is TGTGCCAGCAGGGGACGCGGGGGGTACAATGAGCAGTTCTTC. Translated: CASRGRGGYNEQFF.

V is TRBV29-1 and J is TRBJ2-1; tentative D call: TRBD1 (5 bases). V gave up 3 bases and J gave up 3 bases, with 9 bases separating them. Germline V gives CDR1 SQVTM, CDR2 ANQGSEA. The CDR3 contains 13 residues. The CDR3 coding sequence is TGCAGCGTTGATTCAGGGTTCTACAATGAGCAGTTCTTC. Amino acids: CSVDSGFYNEQFF.

The CDR3 is CASSQKTSGDYNEQFF. CDR3 nucleotides: TGTGCCAGCAGCCAGAAGACTAGCGGGGATTACAATGAGCAGTTCTTC. The chain has TRBV14 and TRBJ2-1; 11 bases line up with TRBD2. V gave up 3 bases and J gave up 4 bases; unmatched junction bases: 5. Germline lookup yields CDR1 SGHDN and CDR2 FVKESK. This CDR3 contains 16 residues.

The table lists this clone with a count of one. The chain combines TRBV5-1 with TRBJ2-7; unclear D gene. Germline V lookup: CDR1 SGHRS, CDR2 YFSETQ. CDR3 length: 18 amino acids. V was cut by 0 bases and J by 2 bases, with 21 bases left in between. The CDR3 loop reads CASSLGPFGLTVTYEQYF. The CDR3 coding sequence is TGCGCCAGCAGCTTGGGACCTTTCGGGCTGACCGTAACCTACGAGCAGTACTTC.

The chain combines TRBV4-3 with TRBJ2-7, with D hard to call. CDR1 LGHNA and CDR2 YSLEER come from the germline V gene. The V end lost 0 bases, the J end lost 5 bases, and 11 bases lay between the germline ends. The CDR3 is 14 residues long. The CDR3 coding sequence is TGCGCCAGCAGCCAAGATAGGGCTTCGAACGAGCAGTACTTC. It specifies CASSQDRASNEQYF.